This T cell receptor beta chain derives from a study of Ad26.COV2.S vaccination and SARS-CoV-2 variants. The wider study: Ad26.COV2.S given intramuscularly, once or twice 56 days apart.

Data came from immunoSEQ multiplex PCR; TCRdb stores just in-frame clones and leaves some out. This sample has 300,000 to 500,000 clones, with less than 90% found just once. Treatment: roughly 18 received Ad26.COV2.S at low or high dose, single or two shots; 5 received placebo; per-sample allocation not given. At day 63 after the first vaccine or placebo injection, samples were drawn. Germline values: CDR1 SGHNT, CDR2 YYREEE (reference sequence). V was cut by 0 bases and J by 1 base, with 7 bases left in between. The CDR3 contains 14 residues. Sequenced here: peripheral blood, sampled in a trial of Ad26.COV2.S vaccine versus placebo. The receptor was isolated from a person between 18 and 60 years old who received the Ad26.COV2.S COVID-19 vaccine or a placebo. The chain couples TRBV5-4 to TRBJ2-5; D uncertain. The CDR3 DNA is TGTGCCAGCAGCTTGGTAGGATTCCAAGAGACCCAGTACTTC. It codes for CASSLVGFQETQYF.